Listed here are 3 T cell receptor beta chains from one sample, sequenced in a study of blood T cell repertoires in COVID-19. The data were produced by immunoSEQ multiplex PCR, yet TCRdb's version contains in-frame clones alone and is incomplete. This table holds over 150,000 clones, roughly 73% found once. Material for sequencing was peripheral blood. These receptors were taken from a man in his 70s with acute or convalescent COVID-19.

The rearrangement links TRBV6-6 to TRBJ1-1, with 9 bases matching TRBD1. The J segment lost 2 bases and the V segment lost 0 bases, leaving 1 base of the junction unmatched. The CDR3 is 15 amino acids. Per germline, CDR1 MNHNY and CDR2 SVGAGI (reference sequence). CDR3 residues: CASSYSGQGNTEAFF. The CDR3 bases are TGTGCCAGCAGTTACTCGGGACAGGGCAACACTGAAGCTTTCTTT.

The V and J genes are TRBV18 and TRBJ1-4; no clear D. This CDR3 is 14 amino acids long. CDR1 is KGHSH and CDR2 is LQKENI in the germline V gene. The V end lost 3 bases, the J end lost 0 bases, and 5 bases lay between the germline ends. The CDR3 bases are TGTGCCAGCTCACCGCGTTCAACTAATGAAAAACTGTTTTTT. It yields the protein CASSPRSTNEKLFF.

The V gene is TRBV18, the J gene TRBJ1-1; perhaps TRBD1 as D (6 bases). The germline gives CDR1 KGHSH, CDR2 LQKENI. The germline V and J ends were trimmed by 4 bases and 3 bases, with 12 bases remaining between them. This CDR3 comprises 14 residues. CDR3 coding DNA: TGTGCCAGCTCACTTAAACAGGGAGACACTGAAGCTTTCTTT. Amino acid sequence: CASSLKQGDTEAFF.